This T cell receptor (beta chain) was profiled in a study of cytomegalovirus exposure and HLA in healthy donors. Study-level points and caveats: Accounts indicate the classifier identified cytomegalovirus status with strong specificity and sensitivity.

Per germline, CDR1 SGHRS and CDR2 YFSETQ. The CDR3 loop spans 12 amino acids. V lost 4 bases and J 3 bases, leaving 5 bases between the germline ends. In regard to this clone: Its antigen is not known.

Primers: 60 Vbeta forward and 13 Jbeta reverse. Repertoires were generated with immunoSEQ multiplex PCR, while TCRdb's copy carries only in-frame clones and drops some. The table has under 250,000 clones, 79% seen once; the top ten hold around 4.3%. The source is a woman in her thirties in good health and CMV-seropositive. The chain uses TRBV5-1 and TRBJ2-1; D is undetermined. The specimen sequenced was PBMCs. CDR3 protein: CASSQFYNEQFF. The DNA for the CDR3 is TGCGCCAGCAGCCAATTCTACAATGAGCAGTTCTTC.